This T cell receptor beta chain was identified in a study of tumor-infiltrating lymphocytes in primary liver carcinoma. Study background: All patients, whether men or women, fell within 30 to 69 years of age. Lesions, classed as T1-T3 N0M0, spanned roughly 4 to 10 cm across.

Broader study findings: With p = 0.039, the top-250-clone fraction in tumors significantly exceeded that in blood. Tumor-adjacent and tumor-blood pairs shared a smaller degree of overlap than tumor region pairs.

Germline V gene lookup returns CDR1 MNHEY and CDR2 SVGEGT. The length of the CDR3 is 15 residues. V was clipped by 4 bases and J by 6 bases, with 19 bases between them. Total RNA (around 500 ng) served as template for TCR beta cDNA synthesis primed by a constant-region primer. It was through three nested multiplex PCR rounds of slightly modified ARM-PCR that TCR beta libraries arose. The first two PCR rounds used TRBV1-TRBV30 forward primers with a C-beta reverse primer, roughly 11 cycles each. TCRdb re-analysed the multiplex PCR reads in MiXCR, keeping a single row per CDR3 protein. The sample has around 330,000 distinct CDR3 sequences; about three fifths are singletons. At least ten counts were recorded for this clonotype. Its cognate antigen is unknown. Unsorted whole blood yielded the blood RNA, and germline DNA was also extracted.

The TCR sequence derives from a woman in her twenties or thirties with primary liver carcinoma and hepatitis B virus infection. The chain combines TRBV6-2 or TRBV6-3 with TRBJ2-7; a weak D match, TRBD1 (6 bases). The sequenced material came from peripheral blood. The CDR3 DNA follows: TGTGCCAGCAGTTCACCCAGGGGCAGCCTTGGCGAGCAGTACTTC. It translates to CASSSPRGSLGEQYF.